The 16 T cell receptor beta chains presented below share a single source sample, sequenced in a study of shared T cell receptors in the human thymus. Assay: immunoSEQ multiplex PCR; the TCRdb copy retains only in-frame clones and omits some. The repertoire consists of just under 550,000 clones, with around 78% occurring once and the leading ten covering 0.013%. These same records also appear under a second study, on human thymus T cells.

Sequencing used thymocytes. These receptors all come from a boy younger than two with a congenital heart defect.

This chain uses TRBV13 with TRBJ2-7; D not certain. Germline CDR1 and CDR2: PRHDT and FYEKMQ (reference sequence). CDR3 size: 16 residues. Between the trimmed V and J ends, which lost 0 bases and 4 bases, there was a span of 16 bases. DNA for the CDR3: TGTGCCAGCAGCTTAGGCCTATCCGAAACCGGGTACGAGCAGTACTTC. Protein: CASSLGLSETGYEQYF.

The rearrangement links TRBV5-1 to TRBJ2-7, with 8 positions matching TRBD1. The trim removed 4 bases at V and 3 bases at J, leaving 9 bases unmatched. The germline V gene has CDR1 SGHRS and CDR2 YFSETQ. This CDR3 contains 15 residues. In DNA form, the CDR3 reads TGCGCCAGCAGCACAGAGGACAGGGCGATCTACGAGCAGTACTTC. Residues: CASSTEDRAIYEQYF.

The chain recombines TRBV1 with TRBJ2-1; the DNA was not compared with TRBD2, the D call given in the table. TRBV1 is termed a pseudogene. CDR3 length: 15 residues. The CDR3 loop is CTSSPGGRGNNEQFF. Written as DNA, the CDR3 is TGCACCAGCAGCCCGGGAGGGAGGGGCAACAATGAGCAGTTCTTC.

The chain links TRBV4-2 to TRBJ2-7; 8 nucleotides align to TRBD2. The CDR3 runs 20 residues. CDR1 and CDR2 (germline): LGHNA, YNFKEQ. The junction had 20 bases not matched to a gene; V was cut back by 4 bases and J by 0 bases. CDR3 in amino acids: CASSRKRGTRETPTSYEQYF. DNA of the CDR3: TGTGCCAGCAGCCGCAAGAGGGGGACTAGGGAGACCCCTACCTCCTACGAGCAGTACTTC.

This clone was picked up one time. The V gene is TRBV6-1, the J gene TRBJ2-7; TRBD1 matches 9 bases. The length of the CDR3 is 15 residues. The J segment lost 3 bases and the V segment lost 5 bases, leaving 8 bases of the junction unmatched. Looked up from germline, CDR1 is MNHNS and CDR2 is SASEGT. In nucleotides, the CDR3 is TGTGCCAGCAGTAGGACCGGGACAGGGAGCTACGAGCAGTACTTC. Encoded protein: CASSRTGTGSYEQYF.

The chain joins TRBV28 to TRBJ2-1; 10 positions match TRBD2. With 6 bases clipped from V and 2 bases from J, the junction kept 10 bases outside the gene matches. The CDR3 is made up of 17 amino acids. CDR1 is MDHEN and CDR2 is SYDVKM in the germline V gene. CDR3 amino acids: CASRPSSGSDPYNEQFF. The CDR3 region has the DNA TGTGCCAGCAGACCCTCTAGCGGGAGTGATCCCTACAATGAGCAGTTCTTC.

The chain employs TRBV9 and TRBJ1-3; D uncertain. The CDR3 has 17 amino acids. CDR1 SGDLS and CDR2 YYNGEE come from the germline V gene. V gave up 4 bases and J gave up 5 bases, with 22 bases separating them. CDR3 loop: CASSPQVQIFIRNTIYF. CDR3 bases: TGTGCCAGCAGCCCCCAAGTACAGATCTTCATACGAAACACCATATATTTT.

CDR3 nucleotide sequence: TGTGCCAGCAGCAAGGCCCCCAGGGTTCTAGCGGGAGGATATGAGCAGTTCTTC. Encoded protein: CASSKAPRVLAGGYEQFF. J is TRBJ2-1 and V is TRBV21-1; TRBD2, the D gene given by the table, was not confirmed from the DNA. TRBV21-1 represents a pseudogene. The CDR3 has 18 amino acids.

This chain uses TRBV10-3 with TRBJ2-7; D might be TRBD1 (5 bases). Germline values: CDR1 ENHRY, CDR2 SYGVKD. There are 19 residues in the CDR3. The V and J ends lost 0 bases and 3 bases respectively, with 24 bases between them. The CDR3 nucleotides are TGTGCCATCAGTGAGTCCAGGGTGGTAGACTGGTCCGAACTCTACGAGCAGTACTTC. This sequence encodes CAISESRVVDWSELYEQYF.

This chain connects TRBV6-7 to TRBJ2-4; D may be TRBD2 (5 bases). TRBV6-7 is an ORF for which the function is uncertain. With 7 bases removed from V and 16 bases from J, the gap between germline ends came to 14 bases. There are 10 residues in the CDR3. Here the CDR3 DNA reads TGTGCCAGCACCCCGCCTAGCTACTACTTC. The encoded protein is CASTPPSYYF.

This chain links TRBV27 with TRBJ1-2; possible D gene TRBD1, 5 bases. The CDR3 is 14 amino acids. V was pared by 4 bases and J by 1 base, with 10 bases between. The V gene's germline CDR1 is MNHEY and CDR2 SMNVEV (reference sequence). The CDR3 nucleotides are TGTGCCAGCAGTTCCAGACAGAGTAACTATGGCTACACCTTC. It translates to CASSSRQSNYGYTF.

CDR3 sequence (DNA): TGTGCCAGCAGCTCAAGGCCCCTCGGACAGGGGGTTCGGACTGAAGCTTTCTTT. Its protein product is CASSSRPLGQGVRTEAFF. The genes are TRBV11-2 and TRBJ1-1; TRBD1 agrees at 10 bases. In germline, CDR1 is SGHAT, CDR2 FQNNGV. The V segment lost 4 bases and the J segment 5 bases; nucleotides outside the gene matches: 16. The CDR3 is 18 residues long.

The chain joins TRBV5-4 to TRBJ2-7, with D possibly TRBD2 on 5 matching bases. V was pared by 3 bases and J by 7 bases, with 8 bases between. The CDR3 is 11 amino acids. The germline gives CDR1 SGHNT, CDR2 YYREEE (reference sequence). CDR3 loop: CASSSGGEQYF. CDR3 nucleotide sequence: TGTGCCAGCAGCTCCGGAGGAGAGCAGTACTTC.

The V gene is TRBV7-9, the J gene TRBJ1-5, with a tentative D call TRBD1 (5 bases). The CDR3 has 15 residues. Germline CDR1 and CDR2: SEHNR and FQNEAQ (reference sequence). V lost 0 bases and J 3 bases, leaving 9 bases between the germline ends. The CDR3 region is CASSLAGDFNQPQHF. The DNA for the CDR3 is TGTGCCAGCAGCTTAGCAGGGGATTTCAATCAGCCCCAGCATTTT. Full variable domain (missing parts from reference TRBV7-9 and TRBJ1-5): DTGVSQNPRHKITKRGQNVTFRCDPISEHNRLYWYRQTLGQGPEFLTYFQNEAQLEKSRLLSDRFSAERPKGSFSTLEIQRTEQGDSAMYLCASSLAGDFNQPQHFGDGTRLSIL.

This clone is a singleton in its sample. Within the sample, other DNA sequences also encode this same CDR3. V is TRBV4-1 and J is TRBJ2-7; D remains unclear. Trimming cost V 1 base and J 2 bases, with 6 bases left between them. The CDR3 loop spans 13 amino acids. Germline V gene sequence: CDR1 MGHRA, CDR2 YSYEKL. For the CDR3, the DNA is TGCGCCAGCAGCCAAGGACTGGCCTACGAGCAGTACTTC. This encodes CASSQGLAYEQYF.

This chain uses TRBV11-3 with TRBJ2-1; 8 bases align to TRBD1. Unmatched junction bases numbered 8, after V lost 3 bases and J lost 1 base. The germline V gene encodes CDR1 SGHNT and CDR2 YENEEA. The CDR3 is 17 residues long. DNA for the CDR3: TGTGCCAGCAGCTTTCGGCCCGGACAGGGTTCCTACAATGAGCAGTTCTTC. Its translation: CASSFRPGQGSYNEQFF.